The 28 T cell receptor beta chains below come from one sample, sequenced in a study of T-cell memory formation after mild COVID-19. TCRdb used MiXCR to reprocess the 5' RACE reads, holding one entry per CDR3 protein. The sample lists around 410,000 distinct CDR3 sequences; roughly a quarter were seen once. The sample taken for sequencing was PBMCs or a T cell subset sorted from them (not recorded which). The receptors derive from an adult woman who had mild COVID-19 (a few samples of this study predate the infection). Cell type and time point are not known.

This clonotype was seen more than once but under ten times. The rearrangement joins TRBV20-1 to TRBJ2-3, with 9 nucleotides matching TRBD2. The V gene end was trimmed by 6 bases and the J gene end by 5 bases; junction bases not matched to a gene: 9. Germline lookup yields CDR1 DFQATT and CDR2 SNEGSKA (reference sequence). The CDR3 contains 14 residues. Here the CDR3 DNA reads TGCAGTGCCTTAAGCGGGGGGAGGAAAGATACGCAGTATTTT. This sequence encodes CSALSGGRKDTQYF.

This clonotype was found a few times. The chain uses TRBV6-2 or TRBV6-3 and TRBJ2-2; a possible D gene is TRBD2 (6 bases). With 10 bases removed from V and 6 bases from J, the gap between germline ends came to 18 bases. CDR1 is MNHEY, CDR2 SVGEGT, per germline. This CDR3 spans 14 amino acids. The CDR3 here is CATKRDLASGELFF. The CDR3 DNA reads TGTGCCACCAAGAGGGATCTAGCGTCCGGGGAGCTGTTTTTT.

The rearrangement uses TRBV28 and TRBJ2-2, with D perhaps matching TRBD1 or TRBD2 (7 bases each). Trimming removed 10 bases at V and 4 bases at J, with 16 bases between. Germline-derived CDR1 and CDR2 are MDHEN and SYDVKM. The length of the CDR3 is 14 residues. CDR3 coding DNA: TGTGCCACCTCGCAGGGGGGGAGCACCGGGGAGCTGTTTTTT. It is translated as CATSQGGSTGELFF.

This CDR3 is CATSDQTGIGPGELFF. Here the CDR3 DNA reads TGTGCCACCAGTGACCAGACAGGGATTGGGCCCGGGGAGCTGTTTTTT. V gene TRBV24-1 combines with J gene TRBJ2-2; 7 positions match TRBD1. Germline trimming cut 4 bases from V and 6 bases from J; bases unmatched to any gene: 10. Germline values: CDR1 KGHDR, CDR2 SFDVKD. This CDR3 comprises 16 residues.

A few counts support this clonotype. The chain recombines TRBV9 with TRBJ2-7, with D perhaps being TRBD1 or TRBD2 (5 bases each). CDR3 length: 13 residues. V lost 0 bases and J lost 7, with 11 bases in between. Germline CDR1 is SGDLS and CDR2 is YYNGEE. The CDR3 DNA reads TGTGCCAGCAGCGTAGCGGGGCTGGGGGAGCAGTACTTC. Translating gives CASSVAGLGEQYF.

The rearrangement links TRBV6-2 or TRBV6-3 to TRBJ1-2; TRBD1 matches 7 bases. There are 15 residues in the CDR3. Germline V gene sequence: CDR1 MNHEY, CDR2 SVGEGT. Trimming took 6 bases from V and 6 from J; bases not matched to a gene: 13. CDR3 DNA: TGTGCCAGCAGCCCCCGGACAGGCCTTTCGGATGGCTACACCTTC. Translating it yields CASSPRTGLSDGYTF.

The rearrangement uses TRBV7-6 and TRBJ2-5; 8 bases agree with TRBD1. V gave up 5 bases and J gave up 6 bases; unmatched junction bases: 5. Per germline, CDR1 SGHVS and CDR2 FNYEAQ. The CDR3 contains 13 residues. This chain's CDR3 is CASSPRTGKTQYF. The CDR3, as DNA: TGTGCCAGCAGCCCCCGGACAGGGAAGACCCAGTACTTC. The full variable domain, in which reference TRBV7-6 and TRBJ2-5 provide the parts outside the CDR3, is GAGVSQSPRYKVTKRGQDVALRCDPISGHVSLYWYRQALGQGPEFLTYFNYEAQQDKSGLPNDRFSAERPEGSISTLTIQRTEQRDSAMYRCASSPRTGKTQYFGPGTRLLVL.

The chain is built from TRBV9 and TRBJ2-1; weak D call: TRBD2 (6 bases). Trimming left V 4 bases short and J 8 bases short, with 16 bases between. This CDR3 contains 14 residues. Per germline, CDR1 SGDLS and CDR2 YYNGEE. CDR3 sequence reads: CASSSGTGTHEQFF. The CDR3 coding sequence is TGTGCCAGCAGCTCCGGAACCGGGACTCATGAGCAGTTCTTC.

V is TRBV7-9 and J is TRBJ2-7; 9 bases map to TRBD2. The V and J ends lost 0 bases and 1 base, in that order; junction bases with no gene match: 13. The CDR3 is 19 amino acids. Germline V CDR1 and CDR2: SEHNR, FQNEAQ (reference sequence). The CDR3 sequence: CASSLATPLAGGSSYEQYF. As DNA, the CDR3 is TGTGCCAGCAGCTTAGCCACGCCTCTGGCGGGAGGGAGTTCCTACGAGCAGTACTTC.

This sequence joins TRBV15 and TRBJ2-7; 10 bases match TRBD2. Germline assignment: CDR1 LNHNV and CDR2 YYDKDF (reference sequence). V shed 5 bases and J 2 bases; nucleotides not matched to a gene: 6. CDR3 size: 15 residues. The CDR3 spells CATSPRLAGAYEQYF. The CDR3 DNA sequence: TGTGCCACCAGCCCCCGCCTAGCGGGAGCCTACGAGCAGTACTTC.

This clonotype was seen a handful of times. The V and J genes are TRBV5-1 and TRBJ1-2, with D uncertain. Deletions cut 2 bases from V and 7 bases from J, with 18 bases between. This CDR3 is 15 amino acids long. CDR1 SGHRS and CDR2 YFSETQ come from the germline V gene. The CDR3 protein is CASSFNRYPDGGYTF. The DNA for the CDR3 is TGCGCCAGCAGCTTTAATAGGTACCCGGACGGTGGCTACACCTTC.

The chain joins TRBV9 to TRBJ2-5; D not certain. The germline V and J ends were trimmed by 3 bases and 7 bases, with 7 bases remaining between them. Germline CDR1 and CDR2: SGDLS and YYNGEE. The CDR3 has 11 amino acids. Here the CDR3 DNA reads TGTGCCAGCAGCGCCAGAGGGACCCAGTACTTC. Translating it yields CASSARGTQYF.

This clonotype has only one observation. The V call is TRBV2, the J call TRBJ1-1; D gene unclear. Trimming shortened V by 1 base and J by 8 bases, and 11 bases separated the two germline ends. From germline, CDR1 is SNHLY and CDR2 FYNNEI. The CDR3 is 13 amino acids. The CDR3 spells CASSEGALTEAFF. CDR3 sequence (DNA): TGTGCCAGCAGTGAAGGTGCATTGACGGAAGCTTTCTTT. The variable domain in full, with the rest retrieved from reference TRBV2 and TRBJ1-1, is EPEVTQTPSHQVTQMGQEVILRCVPISNHLYFYWYRQILGQKVEFLVSFYNNEISEKSEIFDDQFSVERPDGSNFTLKIRSTKLEDSAMYFCASSEGALTEAFFGQGTRLTVV.

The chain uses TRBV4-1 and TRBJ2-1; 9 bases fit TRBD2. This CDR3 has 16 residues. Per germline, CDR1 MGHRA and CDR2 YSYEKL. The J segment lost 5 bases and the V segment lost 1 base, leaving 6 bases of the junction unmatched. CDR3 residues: CASSQVGRGGHNEQFF. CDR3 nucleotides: TGCGCCAGCAGCCAAGTGGGGCGGGGGGGCCACAATGAGCAGTTCTTC.

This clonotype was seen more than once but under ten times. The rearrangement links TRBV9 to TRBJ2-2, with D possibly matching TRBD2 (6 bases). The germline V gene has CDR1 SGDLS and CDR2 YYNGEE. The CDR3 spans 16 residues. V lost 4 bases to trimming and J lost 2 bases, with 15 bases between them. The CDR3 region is CASSPTGTPNTGELFF. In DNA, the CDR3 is TGTGCCAGCAGCCCCACCGGGACTCCTAACACCGGGGAGCTGTTTTTT.

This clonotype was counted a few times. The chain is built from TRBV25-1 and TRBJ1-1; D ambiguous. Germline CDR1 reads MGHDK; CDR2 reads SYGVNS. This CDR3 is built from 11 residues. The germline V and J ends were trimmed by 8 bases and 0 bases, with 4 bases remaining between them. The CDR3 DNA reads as TGTGCCAGCTTCATGAACACTGAAGCTTTCTTT. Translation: CASFMNTEAFF.

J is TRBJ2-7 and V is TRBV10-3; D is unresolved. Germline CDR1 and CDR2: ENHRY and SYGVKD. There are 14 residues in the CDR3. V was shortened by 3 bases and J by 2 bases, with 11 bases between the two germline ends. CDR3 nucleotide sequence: TGTGCCATCAGTGAATTCGGCGGAACCTACGAGCAGTACTTC. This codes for CAISEFGGTYEQYF.

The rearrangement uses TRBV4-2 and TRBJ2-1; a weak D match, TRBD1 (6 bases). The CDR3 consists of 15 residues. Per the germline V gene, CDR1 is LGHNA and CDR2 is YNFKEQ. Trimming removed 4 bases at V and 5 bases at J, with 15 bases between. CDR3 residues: CASSPRGGRDNEQFF. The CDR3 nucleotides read TGTGCCAGCAGCCCCAGAGGGGGACGGGACAATGAGCAGTTCTTC.

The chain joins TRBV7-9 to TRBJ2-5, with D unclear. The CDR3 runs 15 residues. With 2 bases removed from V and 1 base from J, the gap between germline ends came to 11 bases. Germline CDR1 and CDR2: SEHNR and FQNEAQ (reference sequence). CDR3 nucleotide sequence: TGTGCCAGCAGCTTAATAAGCTGGGTCCAAGAGACCCAGTACTTC. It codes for CASSLISWVQETQYF.

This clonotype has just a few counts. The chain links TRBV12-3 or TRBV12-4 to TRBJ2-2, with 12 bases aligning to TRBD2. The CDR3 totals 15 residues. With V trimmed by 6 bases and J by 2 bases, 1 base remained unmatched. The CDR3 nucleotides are TGTGCCAGCAGGACTAGCGGGAGAAACACCGGGGAGCTGTTTTTT. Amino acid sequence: CASRTSGRNTGELFF.

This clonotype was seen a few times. The CDR3 DNA follows: TGCGCCAGCAGCGCGGGACTAGCGAACCAAGAGACCCAGTACTTC. It specifies CASSAGLANQETQYF. V and J are TRBV5-1 and TRBJ2-5; 10 bases agree with TRBD2. V dropped 4 bases and J dropped 0; count of bases not matched to a gene: 3. The CDR3 sequence is 15 residues long. Germline V gene lookup returns CDR1 SGHRS and CDR2 YFSETQ. The variable domain in full, completed from reference TRBV5-1 and TRBJ2-5, reads KAGVTQTPRYLIKTRGQQVTLSCSPISGHRSVSWYQQTPGQGLQFLFEYFSETQRNKGNFPGRFSGRQFSNSRSEMNVSTLELGDSALYLCASSAGLANQETQYFGPGTRLLVL.

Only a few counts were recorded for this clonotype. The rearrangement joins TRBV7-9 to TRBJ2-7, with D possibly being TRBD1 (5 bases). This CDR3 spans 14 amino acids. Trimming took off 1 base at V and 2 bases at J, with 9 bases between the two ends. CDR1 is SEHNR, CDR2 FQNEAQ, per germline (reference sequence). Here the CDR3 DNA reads TGTGCCAGCAGCTTAGGACAGAGGCCCTACGAGCAGTACTTC. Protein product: CASSLGQRPYEQYF. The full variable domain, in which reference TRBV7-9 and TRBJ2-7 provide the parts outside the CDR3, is DTGVSQNPRHKITKRGQNVTFRCDPISEHNRLYWYRQTLGQGPEFLTYFQNEAQLEKSRLLSDRFSAERPKGSFSTLEIQRTEQGDSAMYLCASSLGQRPYEQYFGPGTRLTVT.

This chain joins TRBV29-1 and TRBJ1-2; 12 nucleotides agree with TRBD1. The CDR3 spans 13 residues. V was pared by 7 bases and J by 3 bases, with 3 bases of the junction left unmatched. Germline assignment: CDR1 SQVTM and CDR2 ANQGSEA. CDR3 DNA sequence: TGCAGCGCAGGGACAGGGGGCGACTATGGCTACACCTTC. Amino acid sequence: CSAGTGGDYGYTF.

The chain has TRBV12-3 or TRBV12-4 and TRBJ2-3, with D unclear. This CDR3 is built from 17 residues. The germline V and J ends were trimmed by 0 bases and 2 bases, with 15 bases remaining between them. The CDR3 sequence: CASSLAMVGGPTDTQYF. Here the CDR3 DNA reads TGTGCCAGCAGTTTAGCCATGGTGGGCGGACCCACAGATACGCAGTATTTT.

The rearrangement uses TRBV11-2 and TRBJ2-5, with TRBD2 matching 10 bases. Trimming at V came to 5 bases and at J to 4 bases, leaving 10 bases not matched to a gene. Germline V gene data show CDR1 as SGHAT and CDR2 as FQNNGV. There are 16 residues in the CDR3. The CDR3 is CASSPPGIAGGETQYF. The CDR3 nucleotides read TGTGCCAGCAGCCCCCCAGGGATAGCGGGGGGAGAGACCCAGTACTTC.

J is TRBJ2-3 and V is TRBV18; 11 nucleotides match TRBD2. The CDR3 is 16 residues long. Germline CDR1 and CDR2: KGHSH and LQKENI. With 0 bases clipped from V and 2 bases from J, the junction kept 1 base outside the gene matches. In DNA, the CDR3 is TGTGCCAGCTCACCACCGGGACTAGCGGACACAGATACGCAGTATTTT. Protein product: CASSPPGLADTDTQYF.

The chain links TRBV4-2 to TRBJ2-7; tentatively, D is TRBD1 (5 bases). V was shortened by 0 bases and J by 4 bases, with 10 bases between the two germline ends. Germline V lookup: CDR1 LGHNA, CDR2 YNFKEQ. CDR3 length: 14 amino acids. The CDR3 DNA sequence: TGTGCCAGCAGCCAAGATCTAGGGGATTACGAGCAGTACTTC. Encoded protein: CASSQDLGDYEQYF.

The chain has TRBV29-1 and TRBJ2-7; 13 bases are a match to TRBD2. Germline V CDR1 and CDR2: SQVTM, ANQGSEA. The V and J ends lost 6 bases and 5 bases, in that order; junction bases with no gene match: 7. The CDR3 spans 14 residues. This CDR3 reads CSVRTSGSFDEQYF. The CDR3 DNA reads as TGCAGCGTACGGACTAGCGGGAGTTTCGACGAGCAGTACTTC.